The sample holds a few counts of the clone carrying this TCR beta chain. What it recognizes is unknown. Survey-level resolution applied to immunoSEQ assay v3.0. Sequenced by immunoSEQ multiplex PCR; TCRdb stores in-frame clones only, minus some. The sample yields around 23,000 clones, around 81% seen once. Per germline, CDR1 SGHNT and CDR2 YYREEE (reference sequence). This CDR3 has 12 amino acids. The V gene end was trimmed by 4 bases and the J gene end by 7 bases; junction bases not matched to a gene: 2. This sample is drawn from a study of long-term antiretroviral therapy in people with HIV. Study-wide findings and caveats: The study found that diversity rose after ART but stayed below transplant donor controls.

The chain combines TRBV5-4 with TRBJ2-1; TRBD2 agrees at 7 bases. The sequenced sample was unsorted PBMCs, obtained at the start of antiretroviral therapy, before treatment. The sequence derives from a woman aged 18-29 years with HIV. CDR3 in DNA: TGTGCCAGCAGCAATAGCGGGAATGAGCAGTTCTTC. It specifies CASSNSGNEQFF.